Below are 14 T cell receptor beta chains sequenced from a single sample in a study of vaccination and CD4 T cells after COVID-19. Their recognized antigens are unknown. Oncomine TCR Beta short-read sequencing was applied to DNA from cultured CD4+ T cells. TCRdb analysed the PCR reads with MiXCR anew, one entry per CDR3 protein. This sample has around 15,000 distinct CDR3 sequences; around 52% occur once, and the top ten carry about 4%. The treatment denotes: approximately nine-day PBMC culture with coronavirus spike peptide pools or control peptides (ViraFEST assay). Sequenced material: CD4+ T cells from blood, cultured in vitro, taken before SARS-CoV-2 vaccination. These receptors were obtained from a human donor who had recovered from COVID-19.

The sample holds one count of this clonotype. The chain recombines TRBV20-1 with TRBJ2-3, with D tentatively TRBD1 or TRBD2 (5 bases each). The CDR3 spans 17 residues. V was clipped by 3 bases and J by 0 bases, with 19 bases between them. CDR1 is DFQATT, CDR2 SNEGSKA, per germline (reference sequence). CDR3 loop: CSASTQHGATSTDTQYF. CDR3 DNA: TGCAGTGCTAGTACCCAGCACGGGGCGACTAGCACAGATACGCAGTATTTT.

The chain links TRBV7-6 to TRBJ2-7, with TRBD1 as a possible D gene (5 bases). V lost 5 bases to trimming and J lost 6 bases, with 14 bases between them. This CDR3 has 13 residues. Per the germline V gene, CDR1 is SGHVS and CDR2 is FNYEAQ. CDR3 protein: CASSHRGSSEQYF. Written as DNA, the CDR3 is TGTGCCAGCAGCCATAGGGGCAGTTCCGAGCAGTACTTC.

The chain combines TRBV14 with TRBJ2-3, with a weak D call TRBD2 (7 bases). The V gene lost 5 bases and the J gene lost 1 base, with 19 bases spanning the gap. There are 17 residues in the CDR3. The V gene's germline CDR1 is SGHDN and CDR2 FVKESK. The CDR3 nucleotides are TGTGCCAGCAGCTTCCTTCGAGGGGGGGTACGCACAGATACGCAGTATTTT. As protein: CASSFLRGGVRTDTQYF.

The chain recombines TRBV7-2 with TRBJ1-5; D possibly corresponds to TRBD1 (5 bases). V dropped 2 bases and J dropped 7 bases, with 18 bases sitting between them. The CDR3 contains 16 residues. Germline-derived CDR1 and CDR2 are SGHTA and FQGNSA. CDR3 DNA sequence: TGTGCCAGCAGCTTATATGATCGAGGGGCGGGCCAGCCCCAGCATTTT. Amino acid sequence: CASSLYDRGAGQPQHF.

The rearrangement links TRBV11-3 to TRBJ2-2, with TRBD2 as a possible D gene (6 bases). Trimming left V 5 bases short and J 5 bases short, with 15 bases between. Per the germline V gene, CDR1 is SGHNT and CDR2 is YENEEA. The CDR3 covers 15 residues. CDR3 in DNA: TGTGCCAGCAGCGAAACGGGAGTAGGTACCGGGGAGCTGTTTTTT. It translates to CASSETGVGTGELFF.

In this sample, this clonotype turned up a few times. The CDR3: CASTASRQEANYGYTF. DNA of the CDR3: TGTGCCAGCACCGCATCCAGACAGGAAGCTAACTATGGCTACACCTTC. The rearrangement uses TRBV6-1 and TRBJ1-2; D perhaps matches TRBD1 (6 bases). Germline loops: CDR1 MNHNS, CDR2 SASEGT. The ends were cut back, 7 bases at V and 0 bases at J, with 18 bases in the middle. The CDR3 length is 16 residues.

This clonotype was counted between two and nine times. This rearrangement joins TRBV6-2 or TRBV6-3 to TRBJ2-5, with TRBD2 matching 11 bases. Trimming removed 5 bases from V and 6 bases from J; junction bases left unmatched: 14. This CDR3 is built from 17 residues. In germline, CDR1 is MNHEY, CDR2 SVGEGT. The CDR3 loop reads CASSATTGLAGGKTQYF. Here the CDR3 DNA reads TGTGCCAGCAGTGCTACGACCGGGCTAGCGGGGGGAAAGACCCAGTACTTC.

The chain employs TRBV20-1 and TRBJ2-7, with 8 positions matching TRBD2. The CDR3 extends over 14 amino acids. Germline V gives CDR1 DFQATT, CDR2 SNEGSKA (reference sequence). V lost 1 base and J lost 4; bases outside the gene matches: 6. The CDR3 loop is CSARGPSGWYEQYF. The CDR3 coding sequence is TGCAGTGCTAGAGGACCTAGCGGGTGGTACGAGCAGTACTTC.

This chain links TRBV27 with TRBJ1-2; tentatively, D is TRBD1 (5 bases). The length of the CDR3 is 17 residues. CDR1 is MNHEY, CDR2 SMNVEV, per germline (reference sequence). Trimming stripped 3 bases from V and 6 bases from J, with 23 bases between. CDR3 residues: CASSFYSTGRREDGYTF. In DNA form, the CDR3 reads TGTGCCAGCAGTTTTTATTCTACGGGACGTCGAGAAGATGGCTACACCTTC.

The chain carries TRBV28 and TRBJ2-2; D call uncertain. The CDR3 has 14 residues. CDR1 is MDHEN and CDR2 is SYDVKM in the germline V gene. V dropped 2 bases and J dropped 6 bases, with 10 bases sitting between them. The CDR3 DNA reads as TGTGCCAGCAGTTTACTCCTAGGATCCGGGGAGCTGTTTTTT. This translates into CASSLLLGSGELFF.

The J gene is TRBJ2-2, the V gene TRBV7-2; weak D call: TRBD1 (6 bases). The length of the CDR3 is 15 residues. Deletions cut 1 base from V and 3 bases from J, with 9 bases between. The germline gives CDR1 SGHTA, CDR2 FQGNSA. The CDR3 region is CASSLETGYTGELFF. The DNA of the CDR3 is TGTGCCAGCAGCTTAGAGACAGGTTACACCGGGGAGCTGTTTTTT.

The gene calls are TRBV28 and TRBJ2-1, with D unclear. The CDR3 consists of 16 residues. The V end lost 6 bases, the J end lost 0 bases, and 15 bases lay between the germline ends. The germline gives CDR1 MDHEN, CDR2 SYDVKM. The CDR3 here is CASSPSGASSYNEQFF. CDR3 DNA: TGTGCCAGCAGCCCATCCGGAGCAAGCTCCTACAATGAGCAGTTCTTC.

This clonotype is a singleton in its sample. J is TRBJ2-7 and V is TRBV21-1; the D call in the table, TRBD2, was not verified against the DNA. TRBV21-1 is deemed a pseudogene. The CDR3 sequence is 17 residues long. In DNA, the CDR3 is TGTGCCAGCAGCAAAGACCTCAGACTAGCGGGAGTGTTCGAGCAGTACTTC. Its protein is CASSKDLRLAGVFEQYF.

The chain combines TRBV2 with TRBJ2-5; the D gene is possibly TRBD1 (5 bases). The germline V gene has CDR1 SNHLY and CDR2 FYNNEI. There are 15 residues in the CDR3. Trimming pared 4 bases from V and 3 bases from J, leaving 15 bases between. CDR3 amino acids: CASSGGRASEETQYF. The CDR3 DNA is TGTGCCAGCAGTGGGGGCAGGGCTTCAGAAGAGACCCAGTACTTC.